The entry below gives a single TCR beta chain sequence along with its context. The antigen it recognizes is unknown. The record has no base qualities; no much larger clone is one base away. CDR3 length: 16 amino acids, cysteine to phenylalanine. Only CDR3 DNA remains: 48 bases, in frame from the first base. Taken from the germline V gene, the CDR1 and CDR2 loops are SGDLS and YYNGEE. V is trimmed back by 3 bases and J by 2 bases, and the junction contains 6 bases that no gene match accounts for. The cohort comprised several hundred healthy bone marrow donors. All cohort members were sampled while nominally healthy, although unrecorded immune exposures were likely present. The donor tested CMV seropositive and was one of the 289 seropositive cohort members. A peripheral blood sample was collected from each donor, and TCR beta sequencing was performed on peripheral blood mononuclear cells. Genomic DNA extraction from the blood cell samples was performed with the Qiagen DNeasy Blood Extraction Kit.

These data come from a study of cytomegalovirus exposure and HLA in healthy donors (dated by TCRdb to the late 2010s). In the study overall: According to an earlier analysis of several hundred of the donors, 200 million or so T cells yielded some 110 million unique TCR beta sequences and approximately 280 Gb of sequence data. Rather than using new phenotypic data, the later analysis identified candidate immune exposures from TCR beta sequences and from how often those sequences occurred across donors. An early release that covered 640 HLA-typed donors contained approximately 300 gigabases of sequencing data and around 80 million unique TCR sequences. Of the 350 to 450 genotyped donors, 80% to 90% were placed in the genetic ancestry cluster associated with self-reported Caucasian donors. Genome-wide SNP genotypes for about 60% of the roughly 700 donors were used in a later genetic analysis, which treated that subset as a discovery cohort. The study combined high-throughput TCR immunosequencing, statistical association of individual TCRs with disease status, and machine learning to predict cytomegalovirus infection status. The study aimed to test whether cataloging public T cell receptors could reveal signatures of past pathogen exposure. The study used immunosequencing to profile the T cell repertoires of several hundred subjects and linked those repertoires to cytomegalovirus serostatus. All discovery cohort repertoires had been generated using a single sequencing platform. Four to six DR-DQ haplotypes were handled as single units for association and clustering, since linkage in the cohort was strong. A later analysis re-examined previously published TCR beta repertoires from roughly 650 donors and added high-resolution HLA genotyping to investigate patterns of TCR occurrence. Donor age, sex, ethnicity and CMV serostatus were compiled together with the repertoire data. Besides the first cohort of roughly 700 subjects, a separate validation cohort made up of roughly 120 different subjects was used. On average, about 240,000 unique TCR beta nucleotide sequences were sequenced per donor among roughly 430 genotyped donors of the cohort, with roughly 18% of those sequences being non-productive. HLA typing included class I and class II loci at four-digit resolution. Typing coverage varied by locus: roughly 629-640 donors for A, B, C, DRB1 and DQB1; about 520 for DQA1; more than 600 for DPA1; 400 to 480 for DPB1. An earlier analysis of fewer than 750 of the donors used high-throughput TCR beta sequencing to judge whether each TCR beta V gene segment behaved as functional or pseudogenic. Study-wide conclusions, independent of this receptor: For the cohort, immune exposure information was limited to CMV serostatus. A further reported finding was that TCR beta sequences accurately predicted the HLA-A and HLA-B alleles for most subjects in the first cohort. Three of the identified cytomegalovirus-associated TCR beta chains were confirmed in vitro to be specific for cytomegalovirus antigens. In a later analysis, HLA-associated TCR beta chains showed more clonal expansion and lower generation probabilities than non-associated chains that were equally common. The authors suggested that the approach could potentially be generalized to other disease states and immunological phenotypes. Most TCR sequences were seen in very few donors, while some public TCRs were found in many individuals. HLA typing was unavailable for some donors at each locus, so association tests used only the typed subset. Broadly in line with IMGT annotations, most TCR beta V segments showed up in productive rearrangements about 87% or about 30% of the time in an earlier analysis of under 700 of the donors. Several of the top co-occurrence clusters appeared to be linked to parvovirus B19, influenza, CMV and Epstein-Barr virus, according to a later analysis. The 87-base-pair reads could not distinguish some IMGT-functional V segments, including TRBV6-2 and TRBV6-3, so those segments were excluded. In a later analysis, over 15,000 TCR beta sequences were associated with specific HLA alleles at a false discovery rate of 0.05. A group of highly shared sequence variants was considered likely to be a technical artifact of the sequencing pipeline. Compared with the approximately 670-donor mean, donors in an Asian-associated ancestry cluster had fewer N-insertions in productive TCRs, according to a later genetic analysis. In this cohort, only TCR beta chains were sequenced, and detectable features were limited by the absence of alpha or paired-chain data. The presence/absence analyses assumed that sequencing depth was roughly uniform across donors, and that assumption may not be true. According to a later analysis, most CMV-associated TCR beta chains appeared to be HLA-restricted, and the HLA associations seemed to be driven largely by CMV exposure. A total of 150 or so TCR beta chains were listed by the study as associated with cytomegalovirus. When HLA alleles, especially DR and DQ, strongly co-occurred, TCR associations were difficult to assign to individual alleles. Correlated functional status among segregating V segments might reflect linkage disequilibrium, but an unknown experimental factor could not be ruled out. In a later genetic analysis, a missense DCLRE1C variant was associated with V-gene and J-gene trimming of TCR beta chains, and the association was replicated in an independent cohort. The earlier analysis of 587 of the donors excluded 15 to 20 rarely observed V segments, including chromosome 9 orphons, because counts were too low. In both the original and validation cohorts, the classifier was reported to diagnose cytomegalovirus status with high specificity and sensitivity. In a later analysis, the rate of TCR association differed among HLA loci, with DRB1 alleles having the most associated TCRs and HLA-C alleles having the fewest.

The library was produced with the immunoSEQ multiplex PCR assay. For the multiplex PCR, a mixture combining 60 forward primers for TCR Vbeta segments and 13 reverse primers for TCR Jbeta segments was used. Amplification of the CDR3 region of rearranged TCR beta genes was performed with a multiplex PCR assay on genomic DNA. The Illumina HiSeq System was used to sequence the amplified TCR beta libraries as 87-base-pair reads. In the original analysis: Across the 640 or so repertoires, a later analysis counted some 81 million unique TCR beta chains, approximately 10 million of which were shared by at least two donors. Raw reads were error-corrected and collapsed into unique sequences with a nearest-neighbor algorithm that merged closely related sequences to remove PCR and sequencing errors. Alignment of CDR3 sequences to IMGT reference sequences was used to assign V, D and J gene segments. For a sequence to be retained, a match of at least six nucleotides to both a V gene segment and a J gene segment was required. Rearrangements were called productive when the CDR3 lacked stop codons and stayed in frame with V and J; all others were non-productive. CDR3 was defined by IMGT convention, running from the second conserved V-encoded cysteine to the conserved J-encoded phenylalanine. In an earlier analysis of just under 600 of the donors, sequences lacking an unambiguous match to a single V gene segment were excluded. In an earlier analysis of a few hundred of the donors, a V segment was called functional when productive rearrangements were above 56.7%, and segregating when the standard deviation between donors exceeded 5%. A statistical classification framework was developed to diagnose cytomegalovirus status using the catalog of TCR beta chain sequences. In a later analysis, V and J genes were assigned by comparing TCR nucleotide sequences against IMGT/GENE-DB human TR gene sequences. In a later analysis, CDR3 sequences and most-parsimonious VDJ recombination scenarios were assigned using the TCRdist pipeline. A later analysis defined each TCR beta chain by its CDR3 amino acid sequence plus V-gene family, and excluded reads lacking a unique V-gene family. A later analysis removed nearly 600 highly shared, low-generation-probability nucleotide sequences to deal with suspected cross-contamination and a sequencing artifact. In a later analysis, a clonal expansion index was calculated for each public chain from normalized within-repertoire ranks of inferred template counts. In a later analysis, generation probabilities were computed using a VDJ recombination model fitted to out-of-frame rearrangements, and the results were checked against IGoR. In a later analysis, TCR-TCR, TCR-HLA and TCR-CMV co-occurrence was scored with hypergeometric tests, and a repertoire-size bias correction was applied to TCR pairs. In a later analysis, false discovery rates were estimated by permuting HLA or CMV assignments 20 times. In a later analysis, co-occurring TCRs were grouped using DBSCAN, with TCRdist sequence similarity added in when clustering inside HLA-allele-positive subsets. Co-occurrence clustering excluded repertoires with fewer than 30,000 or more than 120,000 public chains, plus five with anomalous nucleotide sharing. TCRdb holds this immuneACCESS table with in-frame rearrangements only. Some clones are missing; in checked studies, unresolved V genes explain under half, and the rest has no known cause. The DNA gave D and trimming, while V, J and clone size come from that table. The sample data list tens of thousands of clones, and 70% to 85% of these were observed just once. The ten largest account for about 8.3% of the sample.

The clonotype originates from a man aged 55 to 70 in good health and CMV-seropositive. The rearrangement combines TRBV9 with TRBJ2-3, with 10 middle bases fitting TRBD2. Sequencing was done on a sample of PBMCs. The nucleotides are TGTGCCAGCAGCGCCTTGGGACTAGCGTACACAGATACGCAGTATTTT. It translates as CASSALGLAYTDTQYF.